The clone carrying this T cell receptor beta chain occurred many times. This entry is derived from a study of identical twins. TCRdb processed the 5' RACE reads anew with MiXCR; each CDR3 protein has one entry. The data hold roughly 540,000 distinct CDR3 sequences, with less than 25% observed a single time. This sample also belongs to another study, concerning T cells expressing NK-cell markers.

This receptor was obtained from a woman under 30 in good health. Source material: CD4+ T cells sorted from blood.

The CDR3 DNA reads TGTGCCAGCAGCTGGGGGGCGACTAGTAGCGGAGAGACCCAGTACTTC. Translation gives CASSWGATSSGETQYF. The rearrangement links TRBV7-9 to TRBJ2-5, with D perhaps assigned TRBD1 or TRBD2 (6 bases each). V was cut by 4 bases and J by 4 bases, with 19 bases left in between. This CDR3 spans 16 amino acids. Germline V CDR1 and CDR2: SEHNR, FQNEAQ (reference sequence).